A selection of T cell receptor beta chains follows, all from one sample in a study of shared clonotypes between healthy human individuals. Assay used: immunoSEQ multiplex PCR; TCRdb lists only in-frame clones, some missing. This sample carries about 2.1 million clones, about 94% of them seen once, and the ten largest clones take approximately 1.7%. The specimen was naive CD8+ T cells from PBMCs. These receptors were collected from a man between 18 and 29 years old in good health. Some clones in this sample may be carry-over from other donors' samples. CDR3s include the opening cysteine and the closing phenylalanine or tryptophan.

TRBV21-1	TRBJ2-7	CASSRDRDSYEQYF
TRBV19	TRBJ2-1	CASRDRPQNEQFF
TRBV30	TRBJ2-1	CAWCFGLAGYNEQFF
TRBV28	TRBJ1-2	CASSLSRSRDSQEEGYGYTF
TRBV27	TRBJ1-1	CASSLLPLNTEAFF
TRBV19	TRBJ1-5	CASSMGPGGDQPQHF
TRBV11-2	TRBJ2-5	CASSLFEREGKYQETQYF
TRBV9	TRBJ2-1	CASSALGEQFF
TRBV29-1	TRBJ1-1	CSVDGMNTEAFF
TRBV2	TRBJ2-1	CASSDPGAGGLDEQFF
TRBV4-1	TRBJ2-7	CASSPRLAGGVPYF
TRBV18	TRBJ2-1	CASSRGTGPNEQFF
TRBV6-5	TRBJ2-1	CASSYSMTGRVHEQFF